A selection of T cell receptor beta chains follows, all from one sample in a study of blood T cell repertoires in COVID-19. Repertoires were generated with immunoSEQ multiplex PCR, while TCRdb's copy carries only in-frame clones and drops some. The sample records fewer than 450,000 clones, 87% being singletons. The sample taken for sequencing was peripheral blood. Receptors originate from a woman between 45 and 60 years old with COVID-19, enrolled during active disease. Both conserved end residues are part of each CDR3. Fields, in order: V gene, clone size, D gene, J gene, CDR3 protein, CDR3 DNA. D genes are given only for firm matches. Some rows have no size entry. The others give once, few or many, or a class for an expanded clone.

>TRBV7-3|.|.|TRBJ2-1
CASSLTFGQRNEQFF
TGTGCCAGCAGCTTAACGTTCGGACAGCGCAATGAGCAGTTCTTC
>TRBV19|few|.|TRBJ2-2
CASSARGSSGELFF
TGTGCCAGTAGTGCAAGAGGGTCGTCCGGGGAGCTGTTTTTT
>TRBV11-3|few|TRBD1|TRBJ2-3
CASSLHSGQGSPDTQYF
TGTGCCAGCAGCTTACATTCCGGACAGGGGTCCCCAGATACGCAGTATTTT
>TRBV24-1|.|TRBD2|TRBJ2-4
CATGLAGEPPF
TGTGCCACGGGACTAGCGGGAGAACCACCCTTC
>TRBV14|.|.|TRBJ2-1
CASSHLGGGGPYNEQFF
TGTGCCAGCAGCCACTTAGGAGGGGGAGGGCCGTACAATGAGCAGTTCTTC
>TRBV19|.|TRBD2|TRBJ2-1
CATATSGYNEQFF
TGTGCCACCGCGACTAGCGGGTACAATGAGCAGTTCTTC
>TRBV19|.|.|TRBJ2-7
CASQKAGGTDSYEQYF
TGTGCCAGTCAAAAGGCGGGCGGGACGGACTCCTACGAGCAGTACTTC
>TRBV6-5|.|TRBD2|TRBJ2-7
CASSYTPGGEQYF
TGTGCCAGCAGTTACACCCCGGGGGGCGAGCAGTACTTC
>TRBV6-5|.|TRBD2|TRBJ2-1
CASSRSGRAYNEQFF
TGTGCCAGCAGTCGTAGCGGGAGGGCCTACAATGAGCAGTTCTTC
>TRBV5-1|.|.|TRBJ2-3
CASSLAGVGTDTQYF
TGCGCCAGCAGCTTGGCGGGGGTGGGCACAGATACGCAGTATTTT
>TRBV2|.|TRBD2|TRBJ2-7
CASLGLARPYEQYF
TGTGCCAGCCTGGGACTAGCGAGGCCCTACGAGCAGTACTTC
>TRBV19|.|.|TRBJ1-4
CASSIMGANEKLFF
TGTGCCAGTAGTATAATGGGGGCGAATGAAAAACTGTTTTTT
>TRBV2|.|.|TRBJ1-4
CASRDKGRDNEKLFF
TGTGCCAGCAGGGACAAAGGGCGAGATAATGAAAAACTGTTTTTT
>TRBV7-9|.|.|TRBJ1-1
CASSLGQGSYTEAFF
TGTGCCAGCAGCTTGGGGCAGGGCAGTTACACTGAAGCTTTCTTT
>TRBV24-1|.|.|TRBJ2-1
CATSDPPGDEQFF
TGTGCCACCAGTGATCCCCCGGGGGATGAGCAGTTCTTC
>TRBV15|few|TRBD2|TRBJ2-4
CATSSPSLLAGANIQYF
TGTGCCACCAGCAGCCCTTCCCTGCTAGCGGGAGCAAACATTCAGTACTTC
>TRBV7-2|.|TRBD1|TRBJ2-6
CASSPRGQARPGANVLTF
TGTGCCAGCAGCCCTAGGGGACAGGCCCGGCCTGGGGCCAACGTCCTGACTTTC
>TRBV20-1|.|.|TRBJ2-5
CSAARGETQYF
TGCAGTGCTGCTCGGGGGGAGACCCAGTACTTC
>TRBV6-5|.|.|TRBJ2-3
CASSYSGGQTDTQYF
TGTGCCAGCAGTTACTCGGGGGGGCAGACAGATACGCAGTATTTT
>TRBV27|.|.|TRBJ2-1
CASNLGQGPGEQFF
TGTGCCAGCAACCTCGGTCAGGGTCCGGGTGAGCAGTTCTTC
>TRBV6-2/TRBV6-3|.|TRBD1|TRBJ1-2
CASSYDRTGGANYGYTF
TGTGCCAGCAGTTACGATAGGACAGGGGGCGCGAACTATGGCTACACCTTC
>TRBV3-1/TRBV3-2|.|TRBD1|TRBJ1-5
CASSQDRGHNQPQHF
TGTGCCAGCAGCCAAGACAGGGGGCACAATCAGCCCCAGCATTTT
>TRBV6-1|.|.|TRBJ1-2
CASSEVPRNGYGYTF
TGTGCCAGCAGTGAAGTCCCCCGAAACGGCTATGGCTACACCTTC
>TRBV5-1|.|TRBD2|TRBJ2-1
CASSLTSGRERNEQFF
TGCGCCAGCAGCTTGACTAGCGGGAGAGAGCGTAATGAGCAGTTCTTC
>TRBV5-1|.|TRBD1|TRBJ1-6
CASSLSGTGNNSPLHF
TGCGCCAGCAGCTTGTCCGGGACAGGAAACAATTCACCCCTCCACTTT
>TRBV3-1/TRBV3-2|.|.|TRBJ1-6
CATGRKGTYNSPLHF
TGTGCCACGGGCCGGAAGGGGACCTATAATTCACCCCTCCACTTT